These 18 T cell receptor beta chains came from one sample sequenced in a study of blood T cells in healthy people across ages. Primers used in a second PCR of roughly 7 to 12 cycles were a sample-barcoded 5' primer and a J-beta primer mix. TCRdb itself ran the 5' RACE reads through MiXCR, one entry per CDR3 protein. This repertoire shows about 1.8 million distinct CDR3 sequences, roughly 49% found once; its top ten account for about 2.1%. The sequenced sample consisted of blood. These receptors all stem from a woman between 40 and 55 years old in good health.

The chain has TRBV25-1 and TRBJ2-3; perhaps D is TRBD1 or TRBD2 (7 bases each). Per the germline V gene, CDR1 is MGHDK and CDR2 is SYGVNS. The CDR3 covers 14 residues. V was clipped by 6 bases and J by 8 bases, with 18 bases between them. Written as DNA, the CDR3 is TGTGCCAGCAGCGCCAGGGGGGGGGCCGGTACGCAGTATTTT. Translated: CASSARGGAGTQYF.

The chain combines TRBV7-2 with TRBJ1-2, with 10 positions matching TRBD1. V shed 5 bases and J 5 bases; nucleotides not matched to a gene: 14. The CDR3 spans 17 residues. CDR1 SGHTA and CDR2 FQGNSA come from the germline V gene. The CDR3: CASSLREVTGGRYGYTF. Here the CDR3 DNA reads TGTGCCAGCAGCCTACGGGAGGTGACAGGGGGCCGTTATGGCTACACCTTC.

This chain uses TRBV11-1 with TRBJ2-7, with 7 bases matching TRBD1. With 2 bases clipped from V and 1 base from J, the junction kept 11 bases outside the gene matches. The length of the CDR3 is 17 residues. From germline, CDR1 is SGHAT and CDR2 FQDESV (reference sequence). As DNA, the CDR3 is TGTGCCAGCAGCTTACCAACCGGGACAGAGGCGTCCTACGAGCAGTACTTC. Its protein is CASSLPTGTEASYEQYF.

This clonotype occurred once. J is TRBJ1-4 and V is TRBV20-1, with D maybe TRBD1 (6 bases). Trimming removed 4 bases at V and 4 bases at J, with 16 bases between. This CDR3 has 15 residues. Germline V CDR1 and CDR2: DFQATT, SNEGSKA (reference sequence). CDR3 DNA sequence: TGCAGTGCTAAGGGACATCGCCGAAGTAATGAAAAACTGTTTTTT. This translates into CSAKGHRRSNEKLFF.

The chain has TRBV20-1 and TRBJ2-5, with 11 bases lining up with TRBD2. Judging by the DNA end, TRBJ2-7 fits better; the J call may be wrong. Germline CDR1 is DFQATT and CDR2 is SNEGSKA (reference sequence). The CDR3 contains 14 residues. Here the CDR3 reads CSAITSGGLYEQYF. CDR3 in DNA: TGCAGTGCTATTACTAGCGGGGGCCTCTACGAGCAGTACTTC.

This chain uses TRBV27 with TRBJ1-1; tentatively, D is TRBD1 (5 bases). This CDR3 spans 16 amino acids. Germline values: CDR1 MNHEY, CDR2 SMNVEV (reference sequence). V lost 6 bases, J lost 3 bases, and 20 bases lay in between. The DNA of the CDR3 is TGTGCCAGCAGGAGGGGCCGGGGAGGGGTGCACACTGAAGCTTTCTTT. As protein: CASRRGRGGVHTEAFF.

The rearrangement uses TRBV7-2 and TRBJ2-3; weak D call: TRBD2 (7 bases). Per germline, CDR1 SGHTA and CDR2 FQGNSA. This CDR3 is 18 amino acids long. V was pared by 3 bases and J by 5 bases, with 24 bases between. CDR3 DNA sequence: TGTGCCAGCAGCTTGTGGGTCTTCCCTCGGGGGGCAGGAGATACGCAGTATTTT. Translated, it gives CASSLWVFPRGAGDTQYF.

The count of this clonotype is one. The V and J genes are TRBV28 and TRBJ2-2, with TRBD2 matching over 8 bases. This CDR3 has 15 amino acids. Germline loops: CDR1 MDHEN, CDR2 SYDVKM. Trimming took 3 bases from V and 4 from J; bases not matched to a gene: 4. The CDR3 region is CASSFSGGSTGELFF. CDR3 nucleotide sequence: TGTGCCAGCAGTTTCAGCGGGGGTTCCACCGGGGAGCTGTTTTTT.

The sample holds a few counts of this clonotype. This chain connects TRBV12-3 or TRBV12-4 to TRBJ2-7; no reliable D call. The CDR3 runs to 15 residues. Deletions cut 1 base from V and 2 bases from J, with 12 bases between. The CDR3 DNA follows: TGTGCCAGCAGTTTAGGAGAGGCACCCGCCTACGAGCAGTACTTC. Residues: CASSLGEAPAYEQYF.

The chain links TRBV20-1 to TRBJ1-1; possibly TRBD1 for D (5 bases). Trimming removed 1 base at V and 11 bases at J, with 14 bases between. Per the germline V gene, CDR1 is DFQATT and CDR2 is SNEGSKA (reference sequence). This CDR3 has 12 amino acids. CDR3 protein: CSARVEGYLAFF. The CDR3 DNA reads as TGCAGTGCTAGAGTTGAGGGGTATCTGGCTTTCTTT.

This clonotype appeared many times. The genes are TRBV18 and TRBJ2-5, with no clear D. Trimming shortened V by 2 bases and J by 1 base, and 5 bases separated the two germline ends. This CDR3 is built from 13 residues. Germline V lookup: CDR1 KGHSH, CDR2 LQKENI. CDR3 nucleotide sequence: TGTGCCAGCTCACCAGCATCCCAAGAGACCCAGTACTTC. Translating it yields CASSPASQETQYF.

The chain combines TRBV20-1 with TRBJ2-5; 9 positions match TRBD2. From germline, CDR1 is DFQATT and CDR2 SNEGSKA (reference sequence). The ends lost 5 bases at V and 5 bases at J; junction bases unmatched: 9. There are 14 residues in the CDR3. The CDR3 sequence is CSASAGTSWETQYF. In nucleotides, the CDR3 is TGCAGTGCTTCCGCCGGGACTAGCTGGGAGACCCAGTACTTC.

This CDR3 is CASSETQGPSYEQYF. CDR3 coding DNA: TGTGCCAGCAGCGAGACACAGGGTCCTTCCTACGAGCAGTACTTC. The rearrangement uses TRBV9 and TRBJ2-7, with a tentative D call TRBD1 (6 bases). Germline lookup yields CDR1 SGDLS and CDR2 YYNGEE. V was clipped by 3 bases and J by 1 base, with 14 bases between them. CDR3 length: 15 residues.

This rearrangement joins TRBV18 to TRBJ2-7; 7 bases map to TRBD1. This CDR3 is 15 amino acids long. Germline V CDR1 and CDR2: KGHSH, LQKENI. Trimming cost V 3 bases and J 3 bases; bases outside gene matches: 8. The DNA for the CDR3 is TGTGCCAGCTCACCCTCGACAGGGAGTCTCTACGAGCAGTACTTC. Translating gives CASSPSTGSLYEQYF.

The rearrangement joins TRBV20-1 to TRBJ1-2; TRBD1 aligns across 8 bases. Germline V gene lookup returns CDR1 DFQATT and CDR2 SNEGSKA (reference sequence). The CDR3 loop spans 13 amino acids. The CDR3 nucleotides are TGCAGGAAAGACAGGGGACCTAACTATGGCTACACCTTC. This encodes CRKDRGPNYGYTF.

The chain links TRBV7-2 to TRBJ1-1, with D perhaps matching TRBD1 (6 bases). CDR1 is SGHTA, CDR2 FQGNSA, per germline. The CDR3 consists of 15 residues. The V end lost 5 bases, the J end lost 0 bases, and 13 bases lay between the germline ends. The DNA of the CDR3 is TGTGCCAGCAGCCCTCAGGGGAGAATGAACACTGAAGCTTTCTTT. This sequence encodes CASSPQGRMNTEAFF.

The chain uses TRBV5-1 and TRBJ2-3; the D gene is possibly TRBD2 (5 bases). Trimming took off 2 bases at V and 2 bases at J, with 12 bases between the two ends. CDR1 is SGHRS and CDR2 is YFSETQ in the germline V gene. This CDR3 has 15 residues. This CDR3 reads CASSFGWGVTDTQYF. The CDR3 nucleotides are TGCGCCAGCAGCTTTGGTTGGGGAGTCACAGATACGCAGTATTTT.

The gene calls are TRBV24-1 and TRBJ2-3; D is undetermined. Trimming pared 7 bases from V and 1 base from J, leaving 14 bases between. The germline V gene has CDR1 KGHDR and CDR2 SFDVKD. The CDR3 is made up of 15 amino acids. The CDR3 loop reads CATSPGQVRTDTQYF. The CDR3 nucleotides read TGTGCCACCAGCCCGGGCCAGGTACGCACAGATACGCAGTATTTT.